The 2 T cell receptor beta chains presented below share a single source sample, sequenced in a study of shared clonotypes between healthy human individuals. CD8 cells classed as naive were CD45RO-negative and positively selected for CCR7, excluding terminally differentiated effector memory CD45RA+ cells. The assay was immunoSEQ multiplex PCR, and TCRdb's table has in-frame clones only and misses some. The sample has hundreds of thousands of clones, approximately 95% seen once. Source material: naive CD8+ T cells sorted from blood. The receptors stem from a woman aged 25 to 39 in good health.

A note on this clone: Mismatch with germline at one junction end may stem from a read error. In the same sample, other DNA sequences code for this CDR3. The rearrangement joins TRBV10-3 to TRBJ2-7; no clear D gene. CDR3 size: 11 residues. Germline lookup yields CDR1 ENHRY and CDR2 SYGVKD. For the CDR3, the DNA is TGTGCCATAGGACCGGGCCACGAACAGTACTTC. It yields the protein CAIGPGHEQYF.

This sequence joins TRBV13 and TRBJ2-7; no clear D gene. The CDR3 is 15 amino acids. Germline V CDR1 and CDR2: PRHDT, FYEKMQ (reference sequence). V shed 5 bases and J shed 0 bases, with 14 bases lying between them. CDR3 protein: CASSLPGKPSYEQYF. The CDR3 DNA follows: TGTGCCAGCAGCCTTCCTGGGAAACCCTCCTACGAGCAGTACTTC.